This T cell receptor beta chain emerged from a study of blood T cells in healthy people across ages. Primers used in a second PCR of roughly 7 to 11 cycles were a sample-barcoded 5' primer and a J-beta primer mix. Every molecule of cDNA carried a tag from a template-switch adaptor with 12 random nucleotides. TCRdb redid the calling of the 5' RACE reads with MiXCR, one entry per CDR3 protein. The data show 730,000 or so distinct CDR3 sequences, with around 38% seen just once and approximately 31% held by the top ten. The V end lost 5 bases, the J end lost 5 bases, and 21 bases lay between the germline ends. Germline CDR1 and CDR2: SGHTA and FQGNSA. The CDR3 runs to 16 residues.

Sequencing was carried out using blood. The TCR originated in an elderly man in good health. The V gene is TRBV7-2, the J gene TRBJ2-5; TRBD1 is a possible D gene (7 bases). CDR3 residues: CASSNVDRVGGETQYF. The CDR3 bases are TGTGCCAGCAGCAACGTTGACAGGGTAGGAGGGGAGACCCAGTACTTC.